One and the same sample provided the 16 T cell receptor beta chains below, sequenced in a study of beta chain features in type 1 diabetes. Broader study findings: Shortening of TCRB CDR3s, moderate but significant, appeared in all four CD4+ subsets of Type 1 diabetes patients.

The isolated RNA, all of it, was reverse transcribed, so expressed TCRB transcripts were what got sequenced. The repertoire was sequenced with immunoSEQ multiplex PCR; TCRdb's copy has only in-frame clones and lacks some. The profile shows hundreds of thousands of clones, around 9.9% of them singletons. Their specific antigens are unknown. The sample was naive CD4+ T cells from blood. Receptor source: a man younger than 45 with type 1 diabetes.

This clone has only a few counts. The V call is TRBV9, the J call TRBJ2-3; 9 bases fit TRBD2. Per the germline V gene, CDR1 is SGDLS and CDR2 is YYNGEE. The V segment lost 0 bases and the J segment 1 base; nucleotides outside the gene matches: 6. The CDR3 has 17 residues. The CDR3 spells CASSVDPSGVGTDTQYF. The CDR3, as DNA: TGTGCCAGCAGCGTAGATCCTAGCGGGGTTGGCACAGATACGCAGTATTTT.

This chain connects TRBV11-1 to TRBJ2-7, with D uncertain. From germline, CDR1 is SGHAT and CDR2 FQDESV (reference sequence). The V gene lost 3 bases and the J gene lost 2 bases, with 8 bases spanning the gap. CDR3 length: 13 amino acids. The CDR3: CASSFPATYEQYF. CDR3 bases: TGTGCCAGCAGCTTCCCTGCGACCTACGAGCAGTACTTC.

In this sample, this clone turned up a few times. The chain is built from TRBV15 and TRBJ1-1; D is unclear. The CDR3 totals 13 residues. The V end lost 0 bases, the J end lost 6 bases, and 8 bases lay between the germline ends. Germline V gene sequence: CDR1 LNHNV, CDR2 YYDKDF (reference sequence). Here the CDR3 reads CATSREQYSEAFF. Here the CDR3 DNA reads TGTGCCACCAGCAGAGAACAGTACTCTGAAGCTTTCTTT.

J is TRBJ2-1 and V is TRBV7-9, with D possibly being TRBD1 (5 bases). Trimming stripped 5 bases from V and 6 bases from J, with 8 bases between. The germline CDR1 and CDR2 sequences are SEHNR and FQNEAQ (reference sequence). This CDR3 spans 12 amino acids. CDR3 amino acids: CASSRTSNEQFF. For the CDR3, the DNA is TGTGCCAGCAGCCGGACAAGCAATGAGCAGTTCTTC.

The chain is built from TRBV29-1 and TRBJ2-1; unclear D gene. This CDR3 contains 13 residues. CDR1 SQVTM and CDR2 ANQGSEA come from the germline V gene. The V and J ends lost 6 bases and 0 bases respectively, with 9 bases between them. CDR3 coding DNA: TGCAGCGTCCTCCTCCCCTCCTACAATGAGCAGTTCTTC. Its protein product is CSVLLPSYNEQFF.

This rearrangement joins TRBV28 to TRBJ1-1; 7 bases match TRBD1. CDR1 MDHEN and CDR2 SYDVKM come from the germline V gene. Trimming removed 1 base from V and 4 bases from J; junction bases left unmatched: 3. The CDR3 is 14 amino acids. DNA of the CDR3: TGTGCCAGCAGTTTATCGGACAGGAGCACTGAAGCTTTCTTT. Protein: CASSLSDRSTEAFF.

This clone has only a few counts. Other DNA sequences in this sample translate to the same CDR3. The chain combines TRBV2 with TRBJ2-3; 7 positions match TRBD1. This CDR3 region has 14 residues. V lost 5 bases to trimming and J lost 2 bases; unmatched junction nucleotides: 4. Germline CDR1 reads SNHLY; CDR2 reads FYNNEI. DNA of the CDR3: TGTGCCAGCAGTCGGGACAGTCCCACAGATACGCAGTATTTT. This encodes CASSRDSPTDTQYF. Full variable domain (remainder filled in from reference TRBV2 and TRBJ2-3): EPEVTQTPSHQVTQMGQEVILRCVPISNHLYFYWYRQILGQKVEFLVSFYNNEISEKSEIFDDQFSVERPDGSNFTLKIRSTKLEDSAMYFCASSRDSPTDTQYFGPGTRLTVL.

The genes are TRBV7-8 and TRBJ1-2; possibly TRBD1 for D (6 bases). Deletions cut 4 bases from V and 4 bases from J, with 19 bases between. Germline V CDR1 and CDR2: SGHVS, FQNEAQ. The CDR3 is 16 residues long. The CDR3 sequence is CASSSSRTAQSYGYTF. CDR3 in DNA: TGTGCCAGCAGCTCATCTAGGACAGCCCAATCCTATGGCTACACCTTC.

This clone came up a few times. The chain joins TRBV11-1 to TRBJ2-2; D unclear. The ends were cut back, 1 base at V and 0 bases at J, with 9 bases in the middle. The CDR3 runs to 16 residues. Germline loops: CDR1 SGHAT, CDR2 FQDESV (reference sequence). CDR3 DNA sequence: TGTGCCAGCAGCTTAGTCACACACGCGAACACCGGGGAGCTGTTTTTT. Its protein product is CASSLVTHANTGELFF.

This clone appeared a few times. This chain uses TRBV5-4 with TRBJ2-1, with 8 nucleotides matching TRBD2. The CDR3 totals 18 residues. Trimming removed 2 bases from V and 0 bases from J; junction bases left unmatched: 10. Per germline, CDR1 SGHNT and CDR2 YYREEE (reference sequence). The CDR3 region is CASSLVGGGLSSYNEQFF. CDR3 DNA: TGTGCCAGCAGCTTAGTTGGCGGGGGGCTTAGCTCCTACAATGAGCAGTTCTTC.

This chain connects TRBV4-2 to TRBJ2-5, with 9 bases identical to TRBD2. Looked up from germline, CDR1 is LGHNA and CDR2 is YNFKEQ. The CDR3 covers 14 residues. Germline trimming cut 4 bases from V and 4 bases from J; bases unmatched to any gene: 4. DNA of the CDR3: TGTGCCAGCAGCCGGGGACTAGCCCCAGAGACCCAGTACTTC. This gives the protein CASSRGLAPETQYF.

Only a few counts were recorded for this clone. The J gene is TRBJ2-2, the V gene TRBV28; weak D call: TRBD1 (6 bases). Trimming stripped 6 bases from V and 5 bases from J, with 10 bases between. Per the germline V gene, CDR1 is MDHEN and CDR2 is SYDVKM. The CDR3 loop spans 13 amino acids. CDR3 sequence: CASRLQGTGELFF. The CDR3 DNA follows: TGTGCCAGCAGACTTCAGGGGACCGGGGAGCTGTTTTTT.

This clone turned up a few times. The chain links TRBV29-1 to TRBJ2-3, with D possibly being TRBD2 (5 bases). Germline CDR1 SQVTM, CDR2 ANQGSEA. V was trimmed by 4 bases and J by 2 bases, leaving 13 bases between them. CDR3 size: 14 residues. In nucleotides, the CDR3 is TGCAGCGTTGGCGCAGGAGGCAACACAGATACGCAGTATTTT. It yields the protein CSVGAGGNTDTQYF.

This clone occurred a few times. The genes are TRBV7-2 and TRBJ2-7; TRBD2 matches at 8 bases. The CDR3 sequence is 13 residues long. Germline V gene lookup returns CDR1 SGHTA and CDR2 FQGNSA. The V and J ends lost 5 bases and 7 bases, in that order; junction bases with no gene match: 7. The CDR3 spells CASSPGGVGEQYF. The DNA of the CDR3 is TGTGCCAGCAGCCCGGGGGGGGTCGGAGAGCAGTACTTC.

The genes are TRBV7-9 and TRBJ2-7; weak D call: TRBD1 (6 bases). This CDR3 spans 14 amino acids. Per germline, CDR1 SEHNR and CDR2 FQNEAQ (reference sequence). Deletions cut 5 bases from V and 4 bases from J, with 15 bases between. The CDR3 region has the DNA TGTGCCAGCAGCCCCCGCGCACAGGGTTACGAGCAGTACTTC. It encodes CASSPRAQGYEQYF.

V and J are TRBV25-1 and TRBJ2-7; 8 bases agree with TRBD2. Losses at the gene ends were 1 base for V and 1 base for J; bases not matched to a gene: 6. Germline CDR1 and CDR2: MGHDK and SYGVNS. The length of the CDR3 is 16 residues. CDR3 DNA sequence: TGTGCCAGCAGTGAATTAGGGGCGGGGGGATCCTACGAGCAGTACTTC. Translation gives CASSELGAGGSYEQYF.